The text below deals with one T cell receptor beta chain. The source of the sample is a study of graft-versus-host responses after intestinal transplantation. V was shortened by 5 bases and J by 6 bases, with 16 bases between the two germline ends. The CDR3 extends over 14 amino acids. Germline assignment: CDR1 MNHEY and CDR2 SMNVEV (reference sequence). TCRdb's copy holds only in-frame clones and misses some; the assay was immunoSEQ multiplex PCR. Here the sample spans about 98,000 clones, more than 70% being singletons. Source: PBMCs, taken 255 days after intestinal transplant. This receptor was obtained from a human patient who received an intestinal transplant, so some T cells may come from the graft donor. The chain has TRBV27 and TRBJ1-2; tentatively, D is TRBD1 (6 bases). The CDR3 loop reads CASSPHNRADGYTF. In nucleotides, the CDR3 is TGTGCCAGCAGTCCGCATAACAGGGCGGATGGCTACACCTTC.